This T cell receptor beta chain was observed in a study of response to subunit inactivated influenza vaccine. Study-wide results and caveats: Each seasonal influenza vaccination recruits few new T cells, the authors suggested.

TCRdb re-called the RT-PCR reads with MiXCR, one entry per CDR3 protein. The data contain about 520,000 distinct CDR3 sequences, approximately 10% of them singletons. This CDR3 contains 16 residues. The V gene's germline CDR1 is SGHRS and CDR2 YFSETQ. J was trimmed by 1 base and V by 4 bases; bases with no gene match: 9. Comments on this clonotype: Its cognate antigen is unknown.

The rearrangement links TRBV5-1 to TRBJ2-5, with 8 positions matching TRBD2. This sample comprised PBMCs from blood, obtained 35 to 45 days after vaccination. This receptor was obtained from a man between 45 and 60 years old who received an inactivated influenza vaccine. In nucleotides, the CDR3 is TGCGCCAGCAGCGGCGGGACTAGAACGGGCCAAGAGACCCAGTACTTC. Its translation is CASSGGTRTGQETQYF.